This entry describes one T cell receptor (beta chain). The germline V gene encodes CDR1 MNHEY and CDR2 SVGAGI. The V end was cut by 5 bases, the J end by 5 bases, with 9 bases between. The CDR3 loop spans 12 amino acids. This specimen comes from a study of blood T cells in healthy people across ages. A J-beta primer mix and a sample-barcoded 5' primer were used in a second PCR of about 7 to 11 cycles. TCRdb re-called the 5' RACE reads through MiXCR, storing one row per CDR3 protein. The sample lists about 900,000 distinct CDR3 sequences; approximately 65% were seen once. The sequenced material came from blood. The receptor was isolated from a man younger than 40 in good health. The chain couples TRBV6-5 to TRBJ2-5; the D is unclear. CDR3 sequence: CASSGDFETQYF. CDR3 in DNA: TGTGCCAGCAGTGGCGACTTTGAGACCCAGTACTTC.